The 10 T cell receptor beta chains reported below all come from one sample, sequenced in a study of cytomegalovirus exposure and HLA in healthy donors. The PCR was carried out with 60 Vbeta primers and 13 Jbeta primers. Using immunoSEQ multiplex PCR, the repertoire was profiled, and TCRdb retains in-frame clones only, with some absent. Found here are roughly 130,000 clones, 50% to 80% of them singletons; the top ten hold approximately 8.5%. The specimen was PBMCs. Receptors originate from a woman in her 40s in good health and CMV-seropositive.

This chain links TRBV5-6 with TRBJ2-3; D not resolved. V shed 2 bases and J shed 6 bases, with 10 bases lying between them. Germline V gene lookup returns CDR1 SGHDT and CDR2 YYEEEE. The CDR3 extends over 13 amino acids. The CDR3 loop is CASSLPPGDTQYF. The CDR3 DNA reads TGTGCCAGCAGCTTACCCCCCGGGGATACGCAGTATTTT.

The chain combines TRBV7-6 with TRBJ1-3; 12 nucleotides align to TRBD1. This CDR3 region has 17 residues. Germline-derived CDR1 and CDR2 are SGHVS and FNYEAQ. The trim removed 2 bases at V and 2 bases at J, leaving 4 bases unmatched. The CDR3 sequence is CASSLTGQGATGNTIYF. Here the CDR3 DNA reads TGTGCCAGCAGCTTAACGGGACAGGGGGCGACTGGAAACACCATATATTTT.

The genes are TRBV29-1 and TRBJ2-3; 11 nucleotides line up with TRBD2. The CDR3 is 14 amino acids. Per the germline V gene, CDR1 is SQVTM and CDR2 is ANQGSEA. Trimming at V came to 7 bases and at J to 2 bases, leaving 5 bases not matched to a gene. CDR3 sequence: CSGSTSGDTDTQYF. CDR3 DNA sequence: TGCAGCGGATCGACTAGCGGGGACACAGATACGCAGTATTTT.

This clone came up a few times. The J gene is TRBJ1-6, the V gene TRBV27; D not certain. The V and J ends lost 2 bases and 8 bases respectively, with 7 bases between them. The length of the CDR3 is 13 residues. Germline CDR1 MNHEY, CDR2 SMNVEV (reference sequence). The CDR3 reads CASSLNRDSPLHF. The CDR3 coding sequence is TGTGCCAGCAGTTTAAACCGGGATTCACCCCTCCACTTT.

This clone turned up a few times. The genes are TRBV21-1 and TRBJ1-2. TRBV21-1 is a known pseudogene. The CDR3 is 16 residues long. The CDR3 loop is CASSALSRGTDYGYTF. CDR3 nucleotides: TGTGCCAGCAGCGCCCTAAGCAGAGGGACTGACTATGGCTACACCTTC.

The V call is TRBV6-1, the J call TRBJ2-2; TRBD2 agrees at 9 bases. Trimming at V came to 2 bases and at J to 5 bases, leaving 3 bases not matched to a gene. The CDR3 contains 15 residues. Germline lookup yields CDR1 MNHNS and CDR2 SASEGT. CDR3 bases: TGTGCCAGCAGTGAATTTAGCGGGAGTACCGGGGAGCTGTTTTTT. Protein sequence: CASSEFSGSTGELFF.

Only a few counts were recorded for this clone. The same CDR3 also results from other DNA sequences found in this sample. The chain has TRBV15 and TRBJ1-1; D ambiguous. In germline, CDR1 is LNHNV, CDR2 YYDKDF (reference sequence). There are 14 residues in the CDR3. V was clipped by 0 bases and J by 4 bases, with 9 bases between them. CDR3: CATSRDLRVTEAFF. The CDR3 DNA sequence: TGTGCCACCAGCAGAGACCTACGCGTCACTGAAGCTTTCTTT.

The genes are TRBV28 and TRBJ2-3; D is possibly TRBD2 (6 bases). The CDR3 length is 16 residues. V shed 4 bases and J shed 6 bases, with 20 bases lying between them. Germline CDR1 and CDR2: MDHEN and SYDVKM. In nucleotides, the CDR3 is TGTGCCAGCAGTTCCTGGGGACTCTCGCTGAGGGATACGCAGTATTTT. As protein: CASSSWGLSLRDTQYF.

This clone was observed a handful of times. This chain connects TRBV27 to TRBJ2-7; the D gene is possibly TRBD1 (6 bases). This CDR3 is built from 15 residues. The germline gives CDR1 MNHEY, CDR2 SMNVEV (reference sequence). The ends were cut back, 2 bases at V and 4 bases at J, with 15 bases in the middle. CDR3 DNA: TGTGCCAGCAGTTTAAAACCGGGACAAGAATACGAGCAGTACTTC. Translating gives CASSLKPGQEYEQYF.

This chain links TRBV11-2 with TRBJ2-1; the match to TRBD2 covers 10 bases. J gave up 9 bases and V 5 bases, and 10 bases lay outside the gene matches. Germline values: CDR1 SGHAT, CDR2 FQNNGV. This CDR3 has 15 residues. In DNA form, the CDR3 reads TGTGCCAGCAGCGTCACTAGCGGGGTTACCGGTGAGCAGTTCTTC. The encoded protein is CASSVTSGVTGEQFF.